The 5 T cell receptor beta chains listed next were all sequenced from one sample in a study of T cell repertoires in cytomegalovirus infection (dated by TCRdb to the late 2010s). Their specific antigens are unknown. This sample was sequenced with an Illumina HiSeq 1500. TCRdb took the public reads, trimmed them with fastp at Q25, ran MiXCR for clone calling and kept in-frame beta chains. Every entry covers one CDR3 protein and lists the most common genes and DNA from its rows. Recorded for this sample are about 890,000 distinct CDR3 sequences; roughly 30% of them occurred a single time. The ten largest clones capture about an eighth of the sample. In light of the paper, this sample's treatment or condition label describes: in vitro stimulation with specific CMV peptide epitopes to enrich CMV-specific T cells. Sequenced here: cultured CD8+ T cells from PBMCs, sampled from culture after CMV antigen stimulation. The origin of the receptors is a human donor in good health (CMV status not recorded). Some clones in this sample may be carry-over from other donors' samples.

In its sample, this clonotype was seen many times. This rearrangement joins TRBV12-5 to TRBJ2-7; TRBD1 matches 7 bases. V lost 7 bases, J lost 2 bases, and 11 bases stayed unmatched. CDR3 length equals 15 residues. Germline CDR1 reads LGHNT; CDR2 reads FRNRAP. CDR3 region: CASAFAPGQPYEQYF. Here the CDR3 DNA reads TGTGCTAGTGCCTTCGCCCCGGGACAGCCCTACGAGCAGTACTTC.

This clonotype has a handful of counts. This rearrangement joins TRBV24-1 to TRBJ2-1; weak D call: TRBD1 (7 bases). Trimming took off 3 bases at V and 7 bases at J, with 21 bases between the two ends. This CDR3 is 17 amino acids long. The germline V gene encodes CDR1 KGHDR and CDR2 SFDVKD. The CDR3 region is CATSDRYRGEGGNEQFF. In nucleotides, the CDR3 is TGTGCCACCAGTGATCGGTACAGGGGAGAAGGGGGGAATGAGCAGTTCTTC.

This clonotype was found many times. The V and J genes are TRBV7-9 and TRBJ2-2, with 8 nucleotides matching TRBD2. Germline CDR1 is SEHNR and CDR2 is FQNEAQ (reference sequence). The CDR3 contains 16 residues. Germline trimming cut 8 bases from V and 3 bases from J; bases unmatched to any gene: 11. Here the CDR3 reads CASGPPGLEDTGELFF. The CDR3 DNA is TGTGCCAGCGGCCCGCCGGGACTAGAGGACACCGGGGAGCTGTTTTTT.

This clonotype was observed at least ten times. The genes are TRBV6-1 and TRBJ2-7; no clear D gene. Trimming removed 0 bases at V and 0 bases at J, with 6 bases between. The CDR3 is 14 amino acids. Looked up from germline, CDR1 is MNHNS and CDR2 is SASEGT. The CDR3 bases are TGTGCCAGCAGTGAAGCCGACATCTCCTACGAGCAGTACTTC. Amino acids: CASSEADISYEQYF.

The gene calls are TRBV7-9 and TRBJ2-7, with D perhaps TRBD1 (5 bases). Germline assignment: CDR1 SEHNR and CDR2 FQNEAQ (reference sequence). V was clipped by 5 bases and J by 4 bases, with 9 bases between them. There are 12 residues in the CDR3. The chain's CDR3 is CASSPDTYEQYV. As DNA, the CDR3 is TGTGCCAGCAGCCCGGACACTTACGAGCAGTACGTC.